These 32 T cell receptor beta chains originate from one sample sequenced in a study of T cell repertoires in cytomegalovirus infection. TCRdb itself ran the reads through MiXCR, one entry per CDR3 protein. This sample has 450,000 to 550,000 distinct CDR3 sequences, with approximately 15% found just once. The specimen was CD8+ T cells from PBMCs. The receptors stem from a human donor in good health (CMV status not recorded). Some clones in this sample may be carry-over from other donors' samples.

This chain links TRBV20-1 with TRBJ2-3, with 8 nucleotides matching TRBD2. This CDR3 is built from 15 residues. CDR1 is DFQATT and CDR2 is SNEGSKA in the germline V gene (reference sequence). Trimming at V came to 3 bases and at J to 0 bases, leaving 5 bases not matched to a gene. The CDR3, as DNA: TGCAGTGCTAGGGTCGGGGGGGCAAGCACAGATACGCAGTATTTT. Translation gives CSARVGGASTDTQYF.

The chain carries TRBV30 and TRBJ2-1; possibly TRBD1 for D (8 bases). From germline, CDR1 is GTSNPN and CDR2 SVGIG (reference sequence). Trimming pared 5 bases from V and 4 bases from J, leaving 15 bases between. The CDR3 is made up of 14 amino acids. DNA for the CDR3: TGTGCCTGGGTAACAGGGGGGGCTTACAATGAGCAGTTCTTC. This sequence encodes CAWVTGGAYNEQFF.

This clonotype was observed a few times. The V gene is TRBV29-1, the J gene TRBJ1-2; TRBD1 is a possible D gene (6 bases). With 6 bases removed from V and 7 bases from J, the gap between germline ends came to 15 bases. This CDR3 has 12 residues. The germline gives CDR1 SQVTM, CDR2 ANQGSEA. The CDR3 DNA sequence: TGCAGCGTCGATACAGGGTTCAGTGGCTACACCTTC. Translated: CSVDTGFSGYTF.

Many counts were recorded for this clonotype. V is TRBV24-1 and J is TRBJ2-3; D is ambiguous. From germline, CDR1 is KGHDR and CDR2 SFDVKD. Deletions cut 4 bases from V and 2 bases from J, with 6 bases between. The length of the CDR3 is 13 residues. CDR3 in DNA: TGTGCCACCAGTGACTCCATCACAGATACGCAGTATTTT. It specifies CATSDSITDTQYF.

The chain uses TRBV12-3 or TRBV12-4 and TRBJ2-7; D is perhaps TRBD2 (5 bases). With 5 bases removed from V and 4 bases from J, the gap between germline ends came to 9 bases. The CDR3 runs 12 residues. The CDR3 loop reads CASSGGLYEQYF. CDR3 coding DNA: TGTGCCAGCAGTGGCGGGTTGTACGAGCAGTACTTC.

This clonotype was seen ten or more times. The J gene is TRBJ2-7, the V gene TRBV28; 7 positions match TRBD1. Losses at the gene ends were 5 bases for V and 5 bases for J; bases not matched to a gene: 12. The CDR3 runs 15 residues. Germline loops: CDR1 MDHEN, CDR2 SYDVKM. In DNA form, the CDR3 reads TGTGCCAGCAGTGTACAGGGGACCACAGTCCACGAGCAGTACTTC. Amino acid sequence: CASSVQGTTVHEQYF.

This clonotype was recorded at least ten times. The chain uses TRBV7-6 and TRBJ2-7; D remains unclear. Trimming stripped 1 base from V and 2 bases from J, with 9 bases between. The CDR3 sequence is 14 residues long. Germline CDR1 is SGHVS and CDR2 is FNYEAQ. The CDR3 sequence: CASSLVGSPYEQYF. The CDR3 DNA is TGTGCCAGCAGCTTAGTGGGCAGTCCCTACGAGCAGTACTTC.

About this clonotype: A much larger clone lies a single base off, so this may be a read error. The conserved phenylalanine or tryptophan is not found at the CDR3 terminus, so this likely reflects a read error. The chain has TRBV12-3 or TRBV12-4 and TRBJ2-7, with TRBD2 identical over 7 bases. The V and J ends lost 6 bases and 3 bases, in that order; junction bases with no gene match: 8. This CDR3 has 14 amino acids. CDR3 in amino acids: CASSNLGGGYEQYL. The CDR3 nucleotides are TGTGCCAGCAGCAACTTGGGGGGGGGCTACGAGCAGTACTTA.

This clonotype was seen many times. The CDR3 protein is CSVSQGNTGELFF. In DNA form, the CDR3 reads TGCAGCGTCTCACAGGGGAACACCGGGGAGCTGTTTTTT. V gene TRBV29-1 combines with J gene TRBJ2-2, with D perhaps TRBD1 (6 bases). CDR3 size: 13 residues. The V and J ends lost 6 bases and 1 base respectively, with 9 bases between them. The germline gives CDR1 SQVTM, CDR2 ANQGSEA.

Ten or more counts support this clonotype. The rearrangement joins TRBV6-9 to TRBJ2-2; a weak D match, TRBD2 (6 bases). The CDR3 has 16 amino acids. The V gene's germline CDR1 is MNHGY and CDR2 SVAAGI. The V and J ends lost 0 bases and 0 bases respectively, with 8 bases between them. The CDR3 DNA reads as TGTGCCAGCAGTTATTCCGGGAGCCCGAACACCGGGGAGCTGTTTTTT. Encoded protein: CASSYSGSPNTGELFF.

The V and J genes are TRBV12-3 or TRBV12-4 and TRBJ2-2; tentatively, D is TRBD2 (5 bases). The V end was cut by 7 bases, the J end by 3 bases, with 12 bases between. CDR3 length: 14 amino acids. DNA for the CDR3: TGTGCCAGCAATGGTCGGCGGGACACCGGGGAGCTGTTTTTT. It translates to CASNGRRDTGELFF.

The V and J genes are TRBV30 and TRBJ1-2; no definite D call. CDR3 length: 11 residues. Germline CDR1 reads GTSNPN; CDR2 reads SVGIG (reference sequence). The V gene lost 6 bases and the J gene lost 8 bases, with 13 bases spanning the gap. The CDR3 nucleotides are TGTGCCTGCACCTTACCTAGCGGCTACACCTTC. Its protein product is CACTLPSGYTF.

On this clonotype: The CDR3 does not close with the conserved phenylalanine or tryptophan, likely indicating a read error. The rearrangement uses TRBV29-1 and TRBJ2-3; TRBD1 is a possible D gene (10 bases). The CDR3 covers 15 residues. V lost 6 bases, J lost 5 bases, and 21 bases lay in between. The germline gives CDR1 SQVTM, CDR2 ANQGSEA. The CDR3 loop is CSVASGTGDEDTQYL. In DNA form, the CDR3 reads TGCAGCGTCGCTAGCGGGACAGGGGATGAAGATACGCAGTATTTA.

This clonotype has a count of ten or more. J is TRBJ2-1 and V is TRBV11-3; TRBD2 might be the D (6 bases). Germline V gene data show CDR1 as SGHNT and CDR2 as YENEEA. Deletions cut 5 bases from V and 6 bases from J, with 17 bases between. There are 15 residues in the CDR3. CDR3 coding DNA: TGTGCCAGCAGCCCCCACGCGGGACTGGTCAATGAGCAGTTCTTC. It yields the protein CASSPHAGLVNEQFF.

This clonotype was recorded at least ten times. The chain links TRBV7-9 to TRBJ2-1, with 9 bases aligning to TRBD2. Trimming at V came to 4 bases and at J to 3 bases, leaving 13 bases not matched to a gene. The germline CDR1 and CDR2 sequences are SEHNR and FQNEAQ (reference sequence). The CDR3 contains 18 residues. CDR3 sequence reads: CASSSPRGSGGYYNEQFF. CDR3 in DNA: TGTGCCAGCAGCTCACCCCGGGGTAGCGGGGGATACTACAATGAGCAGTTCTTC. The complete variable domain, with remaining parts taken from reference TRBV7-9 and TRBJ2-1, reads DTGVSQNPRHKITKRGQNVTFRCDPISEHNRLYWYRQTLGQGPEFLTYFQNEAQLEKSRLLSDRFSAERPKGSFSTLEIQRTEQGDSAMYLCASSSPRGSGGYYNEQFFGPGTRLTVL.

This clonotype was observed at least ten times. The rearrangement joins TRBV28 to TRBJ1-5; no clear D gene. The V end lost 6 bases, the J end lost 0 bases, and 12 bases lay between the germline ends. The CDR3 covers 15 residues. From germline, CDR1 is MDHEN and CDR2 SYDVKM. The CDR3 DNA follows: TGTGCCAGCAGGAGACGCAATTATAGCAATCAGCCCCAGCATTTT. Protein: CASRRRNYSNQPQHF.

V usage is TRBV2 and J usage is TRBJ1-2; D is uncertain. The V gene lost 3 bases and the J gene lost 10 bases, with 12 bases spanning the gap. From germline, CDR1 is SNHLY and CDR2 FYNNEI. This CDR3 spans 12 amino acids. The CDR3 bases are TGTGCCAGCAGTGATTCGTGGGGTTCCTACACCTTC. Its translation is CASSDSWGSYTF.

In its sample, this clonotype was seen many times. The chain recombines TRBV12-3 or TRBV12-4 with TRBJ2-7, with 10 bases identical to TRBD2. The CDR3 runs 14 residues. The V and J ends lost 4 bases and 3 bases, in that order; junction bases with no gene match: 3. The chain's CDR3 is CASSWASGSYEQYF. The CDR3 DNA reads as TGTGCCAGCAGTTGGGCTAGCGGGAGCTACGAGCAGTACTTC.

This clonotype was detected a few times. The gene calls are TRBV20-1 and TRBJ2-1, with 7 bases that match TRBD1. Germline trimming cut 4 bases from V and 6 bases from J; bases unmatched to any gene: 9. The CDR3 covers 14 residues. CDR1 and CDR2 from the germline V gene are DFQATT and SNEGSKA (reference sequence). CDR3: CSATRQGRPNEQFF. CDR3 coding DNA: TGCAGTGCTACCCGACAGGGTAGGCCCAATGAGCAGTTCTTC.

This clonotype showed up just a few times. V gene TRBV9 combines with J gene TRBJ1-6; TRBD1 agrees at 8 bases. With 4 bases clipped from V and 9 bases from J, the junction kept 6 bases outside the gene matches. This CDR3 region has 14 residues. Germline V gene lookup returns CDR1 SGDLS and CDR2 YYNGEE. The CDR3 coding sequence is TGTGCCAGCAGCCCTGGGACAGGATCTTCACCCCTCCACTTT. Its protein is CASSPGTGSSPLHF.

J is TRBJ2-7 and V is TRBV6-6; 7 nucleotides agree with TRBD2. The germline gives CDR1 MNHNY, CDR2 SVGAGI (reference sequence). This CDR3 is 12 amino acids long. The V segment lost 6 bases and the J segment 3 bases; nucleotides outside the gene matches: 2. CDR3 region: CASSGRFYEQYF. The CDR3 DNA reads as TGTGCCAGCAGCGGGAGGTTCTACGAGCAGTACTTC.

This clonotype was counted at least ten times. The rearrangement links TRBV7-6 to TRBJ2-7; D is uncertain. This CDR3 has 14 residues. Germline values: CDR1 SGHVS, CDR2 FNYEAQ. Trimming cost V 1 base and J 0 bases, with 7 bases left between them. The CDR3 reads CASSLGEASYEQYF. The CDR3 DNA reads as TGTGCCAGCAGCTTAGGCGAGGCCTCCTACGAGCAGTACTTC. The entire variable domain, with the rest obtained from reference TRBV7-6 and TRBJ2-7, is as follows: GAGVSQSPRYKVTKRGQDVALRCDPISGHVSLYWYRQALGQGPEFLTYFNYEAQQDKSGLPNDRFSAERPEGSISTLTIQRTEQRDSAMYRCASSLGEASYEQYFGPGTRLTVT.

In its sample, this clonotype was seen a few times. This chain connects TRBV4-1 to TRBJ2-7; D call uncertain. The CDR3 consists of 13 residues. CDR1 and CDR2 (germline): MGHRA, YSYEKL. V was clipped by 1 base and J by 5 bases, with 9 bases between them. CDR3 in amino acids: CASSQGLFDEQYF. For the CDR3, the DNA is TGCGCCAGCAGCCAAGGTTTGTTTGACGAGCAGTACTTC.

This clonotype was recorded many times. CDR3 sequence: CSARDLLGPGDTQYF. The CDR3 region has the DNA TGCAGTGCTAGAGATTTACTAGGGCCAGGCGATACGCAGTATTTT. The chain is built from TRBV20-1 and TRBJ2-3; the D gene is possibly TRBD2 (5 bases). Germline CDR1 reads DFQATT; CDR2 reads SNEGSKA (reference sequence). The CDR3 covers 15 residues. With 0 bases removed from V and 6 bases from J, the gap between germline ends came to 16 bases.

Comments on this clonotype: Germline and junction disagree at one end, which may indicate a read error. This chain joins TRBV20-1 and TRBJ2-1; tentative D call: TRBD1 (7 bases). The germline gives CDR1 DFQATT, CDR2 SNEGSKA (reference sequence). The CDR3 is 16 residues long. CDR3 DNA sequence: TGCAGGGCTAGAGATGGGCGGGACAGACATTACAATGAGCAGTTCTTC. Residues: CRARDGRDRHYNEQFF.

This clonotype showed up many times. V usage is TRBV5-6 and J usage is TRBJ1-2, with a possible D match to TRBD1 (5 bases). From germline, CDR1 is SGHDT and CDR2 YYEEEE. V was pared by 1 base and J by 13 bases, with 14 bases between. This CDR3 contains 12 residues. The CDR3 bases are TGTGCCAGCAGCTTGAGACAGCACCCTAGCACCTTC. It encodes CASSLRQHPSTF.

This clonotype was recorded at least ten times. The genes are TRBV27 and TRBJ2-1; 10 bases map to TRBD2. Per germline, CDR1 MNHEY and CDR2 SMNVEV (reference sequence). There are 17 residues in the CDR3. Trimming at V came to 4 bases and at J to 4 bases, leaving 10 bases not matched to a gene. The CDR3: CASSSIETGLAYNEQFF. CDR3 nucleotide sequence: TGTGCCAGCAGTTCAATCGAGACGGGACTAGCGTACAATGAGCAGTTCTTC.

This chain joins TRBV19 and TRBJ2-7; no reliable D call. Looked up from germline, CDR1 is LNHDA and CDR2 is SQIVND (reference sequence). The CDR3 is 19 residues long. V lost 3 bases to trimming and J lost 6 bases, with 30 bases between them. DNA for the CDR3: TGTGCCAGTAGTATCGGGTTTTCCTTACCATCGCCCACTACGCCCGAGCAGTACTTC. Translated: CASSIGFSLPSPTTPEQYF.

The chain uses TRBV20-1 and TRBJ2-7; D may be TRBD2 (5 bases). Trimming cost V 5 bases and J 0 bases, with 11 bases left between them. The CDR3 has 13 residues. Per germline, CDR1 DFQATT and CDR2 SNEGSKA (reference sequence). In DNA, the CDR3 is TGCAGTGCTCAAGCGGATTACTCCTACGAGCAGTACTTC. Translated, it gives CSAQADYSYEQYF.

The sample holds many counts of this clonotype. This chain joins TRBV12-3 or TRBV12-4 and TRBJ2-7; weak D call: TRBD1 (6 bases). V was shortened by 5 bases and J by 3 bases, with 8 bases between the two germline ends. The CDR3 runs 12 residues. The CDR3 loop is CASSPDSYEQYF. Written as DNA, the CDR3 is TGTGCCAGCAGTCCGGACAGCTACGAGCAGTACTTC.

V usage is TRBV7-9 and J usage is TRBJ1-1; maybe TRBD1 (6 bases). Trimming removed 5 bases at V and 4 bases at J, with 17 bases between. CDR3 length: 15 amino acids. CDR1 is SEHNR and CDR2 is FQNEAQ in the germline V gene (reference sequence). DNA for the CDR3: TGTGCCAGCAGCCCCCCCACAGGGTCCCCCACTGAAGCTTTCTTT. Encoded protein: CASSPPTGSPTEAFF.

This clonotype has a count of ten or more. V is TRBV12-3 or TRBV12-4 and J is TRBJ1-2; TRBD1 matches 12 bases. V was clipped by 7 bases and J by 5 bases; unmatched bases: 8. CDR3 length: 15 amino acids. CDR3 loop: CASIKGQGASYGYTF. CDR3 coding DNA: TGTGCCAGCATCAAGGGACAGGGGGCTTCTTATGGCTACACCTTC.